Reported below is one T cell receptor (beta chain). What it recognizes is unknown. These data originate in a study of T cells expressing NK-cell markers. Whole-study findings and limits: Researchers report these clonotypes also headed the CD3+CD56-NKG2C+ fraction in several donors. Dominant NKG2C+ clonotypes made up roughly 1.0-8% of CD8+ T cells in over five donors. It is unclear if expanded NKG2C-expressing clones target HCMV antigens.

This CDR3 contains 15 residues. Germline CDR1 and CDR2: SGHRS and YFSETQ. TCRdb re-called the 5' RACE reads, yielding one record per CDR3 amino acid sequence without DNA. With 550,000 or so distinct CDR3 sequences in the sample, the ten largest clones hold roughly 3.6%. The chain carries TRBV5-1 and TRBJ2-7. The TCR comes from a man younger than 35 in good health. Sequenced material: blood T cells: a sorted CD56 or NKG2C T cell subset, CD4+ or CD8+ T cells, or bulk PBMC T cells (not recorded which). The chain's CDR3 is CASSLGSPLLDEQYF.